This TCR beta chain is from a study of blood T cells in healthy people across ages. This CDR3 has 13 residues. CDR1 ENHRY and CDR2 SYGVKD come from the germline V gene. V shed 10 bases and J shed 1 base, with 10 bases lying between them. The use of a sample-barcoded 5' primer and a J-beta primer mix characterized a second PCR of roughly 7 to 11 cycles. Each CDR3 protein is one row after TCRdb ran MiXCR on the 5' RACE reads. The table has about 1 million distinct CDR3 sequences, around 27% seen once. Study-level results: Higher diversity and more naive CD4+ cells were features of long-lived donors, compared to aged donors.

Turning to this clonotype: Its target is not known.

This same sample was also part of a study on T cells of mothers and their children.

Sequenced sample: blood. The receptor was isolated from a girl under 10 years old in good health. The V gene is TRBV10-3, the J gene TRBJ2-2; D unresolved. The CDR3 DNA follows: TGTGCCAGCAATGTTCTGAACACCGGGGAGCTGTTTTTT. Its protein product is CASNVLNTGELFF.